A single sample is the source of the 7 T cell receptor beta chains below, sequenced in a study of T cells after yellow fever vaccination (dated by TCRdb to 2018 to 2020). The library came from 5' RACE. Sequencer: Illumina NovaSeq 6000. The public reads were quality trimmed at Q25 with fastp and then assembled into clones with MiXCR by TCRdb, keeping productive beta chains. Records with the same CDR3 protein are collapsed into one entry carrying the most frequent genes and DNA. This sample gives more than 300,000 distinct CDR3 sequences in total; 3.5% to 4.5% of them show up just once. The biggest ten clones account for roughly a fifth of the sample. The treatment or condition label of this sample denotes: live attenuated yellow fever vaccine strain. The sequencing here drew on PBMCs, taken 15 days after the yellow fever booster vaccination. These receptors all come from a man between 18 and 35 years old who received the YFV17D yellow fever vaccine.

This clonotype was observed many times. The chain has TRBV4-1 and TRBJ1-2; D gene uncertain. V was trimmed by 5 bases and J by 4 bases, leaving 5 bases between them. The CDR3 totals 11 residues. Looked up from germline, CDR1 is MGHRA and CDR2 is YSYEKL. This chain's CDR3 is CASSWGYGYTF. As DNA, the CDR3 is TGCGCCAGCAGCTGGGGCTATGGCTACACCTTC.

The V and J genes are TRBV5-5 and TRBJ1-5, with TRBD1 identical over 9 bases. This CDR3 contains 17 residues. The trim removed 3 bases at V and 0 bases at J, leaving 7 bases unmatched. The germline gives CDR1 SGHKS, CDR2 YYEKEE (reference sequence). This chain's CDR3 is CASSSGTGPLSNQPQHF. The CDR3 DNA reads TGTGCCAGCAGCTCGGGGACAGGGCCCCTTAGCAATCAGCCCCAGCATTTT.

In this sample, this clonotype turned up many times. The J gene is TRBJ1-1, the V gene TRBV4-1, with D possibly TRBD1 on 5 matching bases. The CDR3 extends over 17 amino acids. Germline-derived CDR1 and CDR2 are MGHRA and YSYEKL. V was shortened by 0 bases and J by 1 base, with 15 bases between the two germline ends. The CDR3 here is CASSQDGQGDRNTEAFF. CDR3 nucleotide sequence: TGCGCCAGCAGCCAAGATGGCCAGGGAGATAGGAACACTGAAGCTTTCTTT.

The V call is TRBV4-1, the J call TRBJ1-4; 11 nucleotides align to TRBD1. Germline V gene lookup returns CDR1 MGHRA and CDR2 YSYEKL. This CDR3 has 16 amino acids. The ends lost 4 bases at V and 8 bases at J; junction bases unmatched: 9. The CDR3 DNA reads TGCGCCAGCAGCCCCTGGACAGGGGGCTTCGGGGAAAAACTGTTTTTT. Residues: CASSPWTGGFGEKLFF.

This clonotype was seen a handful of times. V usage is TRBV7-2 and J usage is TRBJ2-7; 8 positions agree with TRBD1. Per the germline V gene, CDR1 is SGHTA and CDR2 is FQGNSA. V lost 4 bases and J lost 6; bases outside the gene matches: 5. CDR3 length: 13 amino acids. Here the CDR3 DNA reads TGTGCCAGCAGCTCCCTGACAGGGGTCGAGCAGTACTTC. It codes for CASSSLTGVEQYF.

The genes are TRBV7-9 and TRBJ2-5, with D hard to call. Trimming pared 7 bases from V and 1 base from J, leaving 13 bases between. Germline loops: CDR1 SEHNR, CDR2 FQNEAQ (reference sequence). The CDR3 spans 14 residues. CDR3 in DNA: TGTGCCAGCACCCGAAGGCTACCCCAAGAGACCCAGTACTTC. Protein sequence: CASTRRLPQETQYF. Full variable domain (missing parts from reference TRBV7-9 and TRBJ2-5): DTGVSQNPRHKITKRGQNVTFRCDPISEHNRLYWYRQTLGQGPEFLTYFQNEAQLEKSRLLSDRFSAERPKGSFSTLEIQRTEQGDSAMYLCASTRRLPQETQYFGPGTRLLVL.

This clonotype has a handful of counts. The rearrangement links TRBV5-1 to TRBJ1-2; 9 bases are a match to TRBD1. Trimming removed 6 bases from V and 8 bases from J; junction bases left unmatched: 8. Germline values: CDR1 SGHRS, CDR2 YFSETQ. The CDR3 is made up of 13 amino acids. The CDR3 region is CASTYGTGNGYTF. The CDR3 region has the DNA TGCGCCAGCACCTACGGGACAGGGAACGGCTACACCTTC. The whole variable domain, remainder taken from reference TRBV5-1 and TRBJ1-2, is KAGVTQTPRYLIKTRGQQVTLSCSPISGHRSVSWYQQTPGQGLQFLFEYFSETQRNKGNFPGRFSGRQFSNSRSEMNVSTLELGDSALYLCASTYGTGNGYTFGSGTRLTVV.